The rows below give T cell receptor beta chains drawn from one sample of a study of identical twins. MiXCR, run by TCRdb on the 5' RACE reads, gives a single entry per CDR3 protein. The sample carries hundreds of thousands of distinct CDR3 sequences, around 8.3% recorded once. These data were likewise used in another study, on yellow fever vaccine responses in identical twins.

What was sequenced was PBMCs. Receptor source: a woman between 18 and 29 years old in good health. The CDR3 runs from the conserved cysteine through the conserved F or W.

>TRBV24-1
CATSDLAGGQVEQFF
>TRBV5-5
CATTMGTSGSYEQYF
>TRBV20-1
CSAREGEQYF
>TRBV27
CASSLSTSALEAFF
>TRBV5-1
CASAPEGRGELFF
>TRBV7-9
CASSSTGLGEKLFF
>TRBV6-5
CASSSSGYNNEQFF
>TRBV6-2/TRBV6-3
CASSYEGGLETQYF
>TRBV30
CAWGDADTQYF
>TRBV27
CASSSQNHEQYF
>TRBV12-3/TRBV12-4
CASSLGDFTDTQYF
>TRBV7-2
CASSLSLGETQYF
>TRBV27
CASSKGAVGELFF
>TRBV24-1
CATSDASGQGALGEQFF
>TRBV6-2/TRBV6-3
CASSLAGVYNEQFF
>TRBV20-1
CSARRLGGGGSGEQYF
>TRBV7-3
CASSKTGGPNNEQFF
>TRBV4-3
CASSHSLGQGSYNEQFF
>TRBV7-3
CASSLSGGPDTQYF
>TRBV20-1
CSAIFRGKQETQYF
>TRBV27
CASSLLRASGDNEQFF
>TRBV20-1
CSARDRREGAGELFF
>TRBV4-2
CASSQGGQANYGYTF
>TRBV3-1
CASSQGDFGGAYNEQFF
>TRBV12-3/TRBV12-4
CASSFQGANTEAFF
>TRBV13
CASSLQGLAFNEQFF
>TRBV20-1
CSARGGHQETQYF
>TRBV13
CASSSLPGLAANEQFF
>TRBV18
CASSTGQGAQSEKLFF